The sequence of this T cell receptor (beta chain) was determined in a study of identical twins' blood T cells. The V end was cut by 10 bases, the J end by 4 bases, with 18 bases between. Germline CDR1 reads MNHEY; CDR2 reads SVGAGI. This CDR3 comprises 14 residues. This clonotype was detected only a few times. TCRdb re-analysed the 5' RACE reads in MiXCR, keeping a single row per CDR3 protein. The profile shows 300,000 to 450,000 distinct CDR3 sequences, over 25% of them singletons. The chain joins TRBV6-5 to TRBJ2-3; D may be TRBD2 (5 bases). The TCR was taken from a woman aged 18-49 years in good health. Sequencing was carried out using PBMCs. For the CDR3, the DNA is TGTGCCACCGTCCCCCCGGGAAATCCAGATACGCAGTATTTT. This sequence encodes CATVPPGNPDTQYF.